A selection of T cell receptor beta chains follows, all from one sample in a study of blood T cell repertoires in COVID-19. Profiled with immunoSEQ multiplex PCR; TCRdb holds only in-frame clones, not every one. Of 250,000 to 300,000 clones in the sample, around 83% were seen once. Sequenced material: peripheral blood. The receptors shown here come from a man older than 75 with acute or convalescent COVID-19. Each CDR3 is given with its conserved first and last residue. The D gene is left open where the match is weak. Size is stated for part of the rows, as once, few or many counts, or as a class when the clone is expanded.

cdr3_nt cdr3_aa v_call clone_size d_call j_call
TGTGCCAGCAGCCCGCGACAGGGACTTAATTCACCCCTCCACTTT CASSPRQGLNSPLHF TRBV9 . TRBD1 TRBJ1-6
TGTGCCAGCAGCTTGCGACTAGCGGGGGGGACAGATACGCAGTATTTT CASSLRLAGGTDTQYF TRBV11-2 . TRBD2 TRBJ2-3
TGTGCCAGCAGTTACGGGCAGGGGGCCGATGAGCAGTTCTTC CASSYGQGADEQFF TRBV6-6 few TRBD1 TRBJ2-1
TGTGCCAGTAGCATGTCCCGGGACAGGGGTTCAGGCAATCAGCCCCAGCATTTT CASSMSRDRGSGNQPQHF TRBV19 . TRBD1 TRBJ1-5
TGTGCCACCAGTGATTTGAGGACAGGGGGCGGTGAGACCCAGTACTTC CATSDLRTGGGETQYF TRBV24-1 many TRBD1 TRBJ2-5
TGTGCCAGCAGTGTAACAGGGAGTAATTCACCCCTCCACTTT CASSVTGSNSPLHF TRBV2 . . TRBJ1-6
TGTGCCAGCAGCCACCTCCTAGCGGGAGGTTCCTACGAGCAGTACTTC CASSHLLAGGSYEQYF TRBV27 . TRBD2 TRBJ2-7
TGCGCCAGCAGCTCAGGGGGCGCAGGTTCCTACGAGCAGTACTTC CASSSGGAGSYEQYF TRBV5-1 once TRBD1 TRBJ2-7
TGTGCCAGCTCAGACAGGGGGGGAAGCTCCTACGAGCAGTACTTC CASSDRGGSSYEQYF TRBV18 . TRBD1 TRBJ2-7
TGTGCCACCAGTGCTACAGGGAACTATGGCTACACCTTC CATSATGNYGYTF TRBV24-1 . . TRBJ1-2
TGTGCCAGCAGCTCGACCGGGACAAGGGGGAATCAGCCCCAGCATTTT CASSSTGTRGNQPQHF TRBV7-8 . . TRBJ1-5
TGTGCCAGCAGCACGTGGGGAGGGAACACTGAAGCTTTCTTT CASSTWGGNTEAFF TRBV7-2 . . TRBJ1-1
TGTGCCTTGTACGGGACAGGGACACTGTTTTTT CALYGTGTLFF TRBV30 . TRBD1 TRBJ1-4
TGCGCCAGCAGCTTTACAGGGTCCGGGGCCAACGTCCTGACTTTC CASSFTGSGANVLTF TRBV5-1 . . TRBJ2-6
TGCGCCAGCCAGAGACAGGGGGACACTGAAGCTTTCTTT CASQRQGDTEAFF TRBV5-1 . TRBD1 TRBJ1-1
TGTGCCAGCAGGACAGAGAGATATAATTCACCCCTCCACTTT CASRTERYNSPLHF TRBV6-5 . . TRBJ1-6
TGTGCCAGCAGCTCAGCGGGACGGCCGGTCTATGGCTACACCTTC CASSSAGRPVYGYTF TRBV6-5 . . TRBJ1-2
TGCACCAGCAGCCAAGTACCGCAGGGGAGTGGAAACACCATATATTTT CTSSQVPQGSGNTIYF TRBV1 . . TRBJ1-3
TGTGCCAGCAGCCAAGGAACAGGGGCGGGAACTGAAGCTTTCTTT CASSQGTGAGTEAFF TRBV4-2 once TRBD1 TRBJ1-1
TGTGCCAGCAGCTTAGATCGAGTAGGGGCCCCCCGTGATACGCAGTATTTT CASSLDRVGAPRDTQYF TRBV11-2 few . TRBJ2-3
TGTGCCAGTAGTAGTAACCAACAGAGCTCTGGAAACACCATATATTTT CASSSNQQSSGNTIYF TRBV19 . . TRBJ1-3
TGTGCCAGCAGTTTACAGGGGGCGCGGTATGGCTACACCTTC CASSLQGARYGYTF TRBV28 . TRBD1 TRBJ1-2
TGTGCCAGTAGTATCGACTCGGGTGTTCCTACCGCTGAAGCTTTCTTT CASSIDSGVPTAEAFF TRBV19 once . TRBJ1-1
TGTGCCAGCAGCGCAACGACAGGAACCTATGGCTACACCTTC CASSATTGTYGYTF TRBV6-2/TRBV6-3 . . TRBJ1-2
TGTGCCAGCAGTGACAGGTTCTCGGGGCTTGGCGAAAAACTGTTTTTT CASSDRFSGLGEKLFF TRBV7-9 . . TRBJ1-4
TGTGCCAGCAGTCTGACAGGGAACTATGGCTACACCTTC CASSLTGNYGYTF TRBV2 . TRBD1 TRBJ1-2
TGTGCCAGTAGTATTGGAGACAGGGGGGACGAGCAGTACTTC CASSIGDRGDEQYF TRBV19 . TRBD1 TRBJ2-7
TGTGCCAGCAGTGAAGAGGGGACAGGTACTAACTATGGCTACACCTTC CASSEEGTGTNYGYTF TRBV6-1 . TRBD1 TRBJ1-2
TGTGCCAGCAGCGTAGGTAGCATCACCTACGAGCAGTACTTC CASSVGSITYEQYF TRBV9 . . TRBJ2-7
TGTGCCAGCAGCTTAGCCGGGGAGTCCTACGAGCAGTACTTC CASSLAGESYEQYF TRBV7-6 . . TRBJ2-7
TGTGCCAGCAGTACAGGGGGCCTTGTCTCGAACACTGAAGCTTTCTTT CASSTGGLVSNTEAFF TRBV27 . TRBD1 TRBJ1-1
TGTGCCACCAGTGATTTAGGGACTCCAGATACGCAGTATTTT CATSDLGTPDTQYF TRBV24-1 . . TRBJ2-3
TGTGCCTGGAGTGTTTTAATAGCGAACCAAGAGACCCAGTACTTC CAWSVLIANQETQYF TRBV30 . . TRBJ2-5
TGTGCCAGCGGGTACACACCGGGACAGGGCTTAGCTAACTATGGCTACACCTTC CASGYTPGQGLANYGYTF TRBV27 . TRBD1 TRBJ1-2
TGTGCCAGCAGCCCAGGACAGTACACAGATACGCAGTATTTT CASSPGQYTDTQYF TRBV6-5 once . TRBJ2-3
TGTGCCAGCAGCTCAGGACTAGCGCGCCACGAGCAGTACTTC CASSSGLARHEQYF TRBV7-9 . TRBD2 TRBJ2-7
TGTGCCAGCAGTTTCTCCCCGACAGACTACGAGCAGTACTTC CASSFSPTDYEQYF TRBV27 . . TRBJ2-7
TGTGCCAGCAAAAATTCGGGATACCAAGAGACCCAGTACTTC CASKNSGYQETQYF TRBV6-5 . . TRBJ2-5
TGCAGCGTTGAAGGCCAGATGAACACTGAAGCTTTCTTT CSVEGQMNTEAFF TRBV29-1 once . TRBJ1-1
TGTGCCTGGATCGGGGAGAGGGATACGCAGTATTTT CAWIGERDTQYF TRBV30 . . TRBJ2-3
TGTGCCAGCAGCCTAGCCGGGGGGGACACCGGGGAGCTGTTTTTT CASSLAGGDTGELFF TRBV7-2 once TRBD2 TRBJ2-2
TGTGCCAGCAGTTTAACGGGGATTATCTACAATGAGCAGTTCTTC CASSLTGIIYNEQFF TRBV28 . . TRBJ2-1
TGTGCCAGCAGCCCAGCGGAACCAAAAGAGACCCAGTACTTC CASSPAEPKETQYF TRBV7-2 . . TRBJ2-5
TGTGCCAGCAGTGAAAGTTACGGGACAGGGAATAATTCACCCCTCCACTTT CASSESYGTGNNSPLHF TRBV25-1 . TRBD1 TRBJ1-6
TGTGCCAGCAGTTGGAACAGGGATCCCGGGCACTTC CASSWNRDPGHF TRBV28 . . TRBJ2-5
TGTGCCAGTCCCCGGGGGGACAGGGGAAAAGAGCAGTACTTC CASPRGDRGKEQYF TRBV27 few TRBD1 TRBJ2-7
TGTGCCTGTACGACTAGCGGGGGCAACGAGCAGTACTTC CACTTSGGNEQYF TRBV30 once TRBD2 TRBJ2-7
TGTGCCAGTCAGCCCGGCGGGACCTTCTACAATGAGCAGTTCTTC CASQPGGTFYNEQFF TRBV19 . . TRBJ2-1
TGTGCCAGCAGTGATTTAGCTTCACCCCTCCACTTT CASSDLASPLHF TRBV6-1 . . TRBJ1-6
TGTGCCAGCAGTGAAGACAGGTTTAACTATTGCTACACCTTC CASSEDRFNYCYTF TRBV6-1 . . TRBJ1-2
TGTGCCAGCGGAACTTGGGCGGGGCGGTACGAGCAGTACTTC CASGTWAGRYEQYF TRBV3-1/TRBV3-2 once . TRBJ2-7
TGTGCCAGCAAGAACAGGGGAGCTAATGAAAAACTGTTTTTT CASKNRGANEKLFF TRBV19 once TRBD1 TRBJ1-4
TGTGCCAGCAGCCGGAAAGCGGGGGGGCCCTACTTCTACAATGAGCAGTTCTTC CASSRKAGGPYFYNEQFF TRBV7-2 . TRBD2 TRBJ2-1
TGTGCCAGCAGTTACTCGGGGCAGAACCACTACGAGCAGTACTTC CASSYSGQNHYEQYF TRBV6-2/TRBV6-3 . . TRBJ2-7